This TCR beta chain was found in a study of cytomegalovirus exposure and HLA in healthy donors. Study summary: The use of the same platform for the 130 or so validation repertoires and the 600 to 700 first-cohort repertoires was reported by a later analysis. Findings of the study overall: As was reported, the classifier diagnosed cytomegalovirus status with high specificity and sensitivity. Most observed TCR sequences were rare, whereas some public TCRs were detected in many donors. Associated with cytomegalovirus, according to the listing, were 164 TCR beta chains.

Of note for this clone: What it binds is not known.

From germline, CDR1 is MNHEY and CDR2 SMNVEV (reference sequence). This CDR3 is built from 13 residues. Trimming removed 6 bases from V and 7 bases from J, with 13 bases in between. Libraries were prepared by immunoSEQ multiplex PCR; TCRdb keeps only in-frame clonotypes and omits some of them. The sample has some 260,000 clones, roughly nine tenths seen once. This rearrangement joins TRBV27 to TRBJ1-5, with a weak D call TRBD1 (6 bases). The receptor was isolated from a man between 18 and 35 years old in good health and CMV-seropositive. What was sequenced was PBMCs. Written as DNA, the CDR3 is TGTGCCAGCAGCCCAGCAGGGGAGCAGCCCCAGCATTTT. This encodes CASSPAGEQPQHF.